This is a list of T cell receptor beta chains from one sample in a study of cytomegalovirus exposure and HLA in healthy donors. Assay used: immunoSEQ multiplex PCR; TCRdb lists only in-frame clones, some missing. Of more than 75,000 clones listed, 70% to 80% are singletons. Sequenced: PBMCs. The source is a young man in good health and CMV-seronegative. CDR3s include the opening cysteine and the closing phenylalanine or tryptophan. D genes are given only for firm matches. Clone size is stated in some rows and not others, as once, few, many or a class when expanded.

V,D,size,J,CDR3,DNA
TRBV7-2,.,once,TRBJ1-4,CASSFKLGVNEKLFF,TGTGCCAGCAGCTTTAAGTTAGGGGTTAATGAAAAACTGTTTTTT
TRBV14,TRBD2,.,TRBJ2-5,CASSSKREGKGTQYF,TGTGCCAGCAGCTCGAAACGGGAGGGGAAAGGGACCCAGTACTTC
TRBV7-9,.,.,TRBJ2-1,CASSVSSLDEQFF,TGTGCCAGCAGCGTTAGTTCTCTTGATGAGCAGTTCTTC
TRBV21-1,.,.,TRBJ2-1,CASSTCLGEPHNEQFF,TGTGCCAGCAGCACCTGCTTGGGAGAACCCCACAATGAGCAGTTCTTC
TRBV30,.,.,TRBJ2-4,CAHADGRTKNIQYF,TGTGCCCACGCTGATGGGCGTACCAAAAACATTCAGTACTTC
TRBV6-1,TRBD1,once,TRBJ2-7,CASSGETGGFYEQYF,TGTGCCAGCAGTGGGGAGACAGGGGGCTTTTACGAGCAGTACTTC
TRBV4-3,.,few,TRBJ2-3,CASSQVLSGAGTDTQYF,TGCGCCAGCAGCCAAGTCCTCTCGGGAGCGGGCACAGATACGCAGTATTTT
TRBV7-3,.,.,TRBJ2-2,CASSFGAPGGELFF,TGTGCCAGCAGCTTTGGGGCGCCGGGCGGGGAGCTGTTTTTT
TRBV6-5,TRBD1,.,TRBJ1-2,CASKPGQENYGYTF,TGTGCCAGCAAACCGGGACAGGAGAACTATGGCTACACCTTC
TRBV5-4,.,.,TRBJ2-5,CASSSQARETQYF,TGTGCCAGCAGCTCCCAGGCCAGAGAGACCCAGTACTTC
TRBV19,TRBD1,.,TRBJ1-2,CASRNYDRVDYGYTF,TGTGCCAGTAGAAATTATGACAGGGTGGACTATGGCTACACCTTC
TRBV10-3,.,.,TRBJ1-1,CAINAAGAGITEAFF,TGTGCCATCAACGCCGCGGGGGCGGGGATCACTGAAGCTTTCTTT
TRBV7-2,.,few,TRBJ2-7,CPSSFATGSSYEQYF,TGTCCCAGCAGCTTCGCTACAGGGAGCTCCTACGAGCAGTACTTC
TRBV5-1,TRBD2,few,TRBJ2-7,CASSLGRSGGGEQYF,TGCGCCAGCAGCTTGGGGAGGAGCGGGGGCGGCGAGCAGTACTTC
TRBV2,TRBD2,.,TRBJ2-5,CASSGGGFQETQYF,TGTGCCAGCAGCGGGGGGGGGTTCCAAGAGACCCAGTACTTC
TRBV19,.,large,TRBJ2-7,CASSIGRAISYEQYF,TGTGCCAGTAGTATCGGCAGGGCAATATCCTACGAGCAGTACTTC
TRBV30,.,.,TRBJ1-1,CAWSLTANTEAFF,TGTGCCTGGAGTCTGACAGCGAACACTGAAGCTTTCTTT
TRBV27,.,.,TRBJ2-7,CASMTGTPPYEQYF,TGTGCCAGCATGACGGGAACCCCACCCTACGAGCAGTACTTC
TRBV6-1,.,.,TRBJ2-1,CASKGGGIVNEQFF,TGTGCCAGCAAGGGCGGGGGCATTGTTAATGAGCAGTTCTTC
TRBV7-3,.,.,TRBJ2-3,CASSLKGGGGADTQYF,TGTGCCAGCAGCTTAAAGGGCGGGGGCGGGGCAGATACGCAGTATTTT
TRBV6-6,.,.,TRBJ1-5,CASSGPGERPQHF,TGTGCCAGCAGTGGGCCAGGGGAACGGCCCCAGCATTTT
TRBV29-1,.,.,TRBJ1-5,CSVERVIGGARGQRNQPQHF,TGCAGCGTTGAACGAGTTATAGGCGGTGCCCGAGGGCAACGGAATCAGCCCCAGCATTTT
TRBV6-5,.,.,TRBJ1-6,CASRDSSYNSPLHF,TGTGCCAGCCGAGACAGCTCCTATAATTCACCCCTCCACTTT
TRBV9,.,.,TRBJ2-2,CASGEPTNTGELFF,TGTGCCAGTGGAGAGCCTACTAACACCGGGGAGCTGTTTTTT
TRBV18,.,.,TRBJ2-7,CASSPPISGGAYEQYF,TGTGCCAGCTCACCACCAATCTCTGGAGGAGCCTACGAGCAGTACTTC
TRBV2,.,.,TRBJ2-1,CASGQEYNEQFF,TGTGCCAGCGGGCAAGAGTACAATGAGCAGTTCTTC
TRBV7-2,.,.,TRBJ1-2,CASSPRSKQGMDGYTF,TGTGCCAGCAGCCCCCGATCGAAACAGGGAATGGATGGCTACACCTTC
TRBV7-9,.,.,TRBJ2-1,CASSSGLWGYNEQFF,TGTGCCAGCAGCTCGGGACTTTGGGGGTACAATGAGCAGTTCTTC
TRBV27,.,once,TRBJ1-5,CASSPSGGGQPQHF,TGTGCCAGCAGCCCCTCGGGGGGCGGCCAGCCCCAGCATTTT
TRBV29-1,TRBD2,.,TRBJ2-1,CSATTTSGPNEQFF,TGCAGCGCTACTACGACTAGCGGCCCGAATGAGCAGTTCTTC
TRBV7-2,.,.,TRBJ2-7,CASSLGGATPSYEQYF,TGTGCCAGCAGCTTAGGAGGCGCGACTCCCTCCTACGAGCAGTACTTC
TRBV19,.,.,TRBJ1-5,CASWARATHSNQPQHF,TGTGCCAGTTGGGCCAGGGCCACGCATAGCAATCAGCCCCAGCATTTT
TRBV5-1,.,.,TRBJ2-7,CASSWIGDYEQYF,TGCGCCAGCAGCTGGATAGGGGACTACGAGCAGTACTTC
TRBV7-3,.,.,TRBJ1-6,CASSQTNSYNSPLHF,TGTGCCAGCAGCCAAACTAACTCCTATAATTCACCCCTCCACTTT
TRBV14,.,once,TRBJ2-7,CASSQGRGYEQYF,TGTGCCAGCAGCCAAGGGAGGGGCTACGAGCAGTACTTC
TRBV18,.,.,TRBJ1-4,CASSPRPGDEKLFF,TGTGCCAGCTCACCACGGCCCGGAGATGAAAAACTGTTTTTT
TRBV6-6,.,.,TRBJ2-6,CASSYTGSGANVLTF,TGTGCCAGCAGTTACACAGGCTCTGGGGCCAACGTCCTGACTTTC
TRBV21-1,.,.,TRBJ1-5,CAPVRGGNQPQHF,TGTGCCCCCGTTCGGGGAGGCAATCAGCCCCAGCATTTT
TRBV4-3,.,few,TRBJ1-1,CASSQGHNTEAFF,TGCGCCAGCAGCCAAGGGCACAACACTGAAGCTTTCTTT
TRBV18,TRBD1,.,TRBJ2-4,CASSPQGAAKNIQYF,TGTGCCAGCTCCCCGCAGGGGGCAGCCAAAAACATTCAGTACTTC
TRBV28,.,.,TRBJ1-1,CASSMNRPNRPEAFF,TGTGCCAGCAGTATGAACAGGCCCAATCGGCCTGAAGCTTTCTTT